These 21 T cell receptor beta chains share one sample of origin, sequenced in a study of T-cell reconstitution after alpha-beta-depleted transplantation in children. A library of TCRbeta sequences, prepared with unique molecular identifiers, was generated. TCRdb re-called the PCR reads with MiXCR, one entry per CDR3 protein. The sample consists of about 420,000 distinct CDR3 sequences, 11% of them appearing once. The sample consisted of PBMCs from the stem cell graft donor, taken from the stem cell graft. The receptors derive from a human donor who donated a stem cell graft to a child with acute myeloid leukemia.

This clonotype was seen only a few times. The V and J genes are TRBV6-1 and TRBJ2-4; TRBD1 matches at 10 bases. Germline CDR1 is MNHNS and CDR2 is SASEGT. The CDR3 sequence is 15 residues long. V shed 2 bases, J shed 7 bases, and the junction held 5 bases outside the gene matches. The DNA for the CDR3 is TGTGCCAGCAGTGAACGGGACAGGGGATGGAACATTCAGTACTTC. As protein: CASSERDRGWNIQYF.

This chain links TRBV3-1 with TRBJ1-6; 7 positions agree with TRBD1. The V gene end was trimmed by 7 bases and the J gene end by 7 bases; junction bases not matched to a gene: 7. Germline CDR1 and CDR2: LGHDT and YNNKEL (reference sequence). The CDR3 has 14 amino acids. Written as DNA, the CDR3 is TGTGCCAGCAACACGGGACAGCTGAATTCACCCCTCCACTTT. Protein: CASNTGQLNSPLHF.

Many counts were recorded for this clonotype. The V call is TRBV9, the J call TRBJ1-2, with 8 bases fitting TRBD1. The CDR3 runs to 14 residues. V lost 4 bases, J lost 3 bases, and 5 bases stayed unmatched. Per the germline V gene, CDR1 is SGDLS and CDR2 is YYNGEE. The CDR3 region is CASSPQGADYGYTF. In DNA, the CDR3 is TGTGCCAGCAGCCCTCAGGGGGCGGACTATGGCTACACCTTC.

There are a few counts of this clonotype. This chain's CDR3 is CASSYVGGATDTQYF. The CDR3 coding sequence is TGTGCCAGCAGTTACGTCGGGGGGGCCACAGATACGCAGTATTTT. V and J are TRBV6-5 and TRBJ2-3; 8 nucleotides line up with TRBD2. Looked up from germline, CDR1 is MNHEY and CDR2 is SVGAGI. V lost 2 bases and J lost 2; bases outside the gene matches: 3. This CDR3 has 15 amino acids.

V usage is TRBV4-2 and J usage is TRBJ2-5, with 7 bases matching TRBD2. This CDR3 comprises 15 residues. Germline CDR1 LGHNA, CDR2 YNFKEQ. V lost 1 base and J lost 3; bases outside the gene matches: 5. In nucleotides, the CDR3 is TGTGCCAGCAGCCAAGCCTGGGGAGGGGAAGAGACCCAGTACTTC. Its protein product is CASSQAWGGEETQYF.

The CDR3 protein is CAVRNSLAAPQHF. The CDR3 coding sequence is TGTGCCGTTCGAAATAGCCTAGCCGCGCCCCAGCATTTT. This sequence joins TRBV10-3 and TRBJ1-5; D not resolved. Germline assignment: CDR1 ENHRY and CDR2 SYGVKD. The CDR3 covers 13 residues. V was pared by 11 bases and J by 9 bases, with 20 bases between.

This chain's CDR3 is CASSEGTSGSNEQFF. DNA of the CDR3: TGTGCCAGCAGCGAAGGGACTAGCGGGAGTAATGAGCAGTTCTTC. V gene TRBV12-3 or TRBV12-4 combines with J gene TRBJ2-1, with 14 bases lining up with TRBD2. Losses at the gene ends were 6 bases for V and 7 bases for J; bases not matched to a gene: 5. The CDR3 is made up of 15 amino acids.

In this sample, this clonotype turned up many times. V usage is TRBV5-1 and J usage is TRBJ1-4; D possibly corresponds to TRBD1 (5 bases). The CDR3 is 15 residues long. The V gene lost 1 base and the J gene lost 1 base, with 8 bases spanning the gap. The germline V gene encodes CDR1 SGHRS and CDR2 YFSETQ. This chain's CDR3 is CASSLLGGTNEKLFF. The CDR3, as DNA: TGCGCCAGCAGCTTGTTGGGGGGAACTAATGAAAAACTGTTTTTT.

The chain is built from TRBV12-3 or TRBV12-4 and TRBJ2-3, with TRBD2 identical over 11 bases. The junction had 7 bases not matched to a gene; V was cut back by 1 base and J by 4 bases. The CDR3 totals 17 residues. The CDR3 sequence is CASSLDPTSGVADTQYF. In DNA, the CDR3 is TGTGCCAGCAGTTTAGATCCGACTAGCGGGGTTGCAGATACGCAGTATTTT.

Only a few counts were recorded for this clonotype. The chain links TRBV10-3 to TRBJ2-5, with TRBD2 matching over 8 bases. Per germline, CDR1 ENHRY and CDR2 SYGVKD. V dropped 3 bases and J dropped 4; count of bases not matched to a gene: 7. This CDR3 region has 15 residues. The CDR3 sequence is CAISDPGLGGETQYF. In nucleotides, the CDR3 is TGTGCCATCAGTGACCCGGGACTAGGGGGAGAGACCCAGTACTTC.

V gene TRBV7-2 combines with J gene TRBJ2-1; 9 positions match TRBD2. This CDR3 contains 15 residues. CDR1 is SGHTA and CDR2 is FQGNSA in the germline V gene. With V trimmed by 6 bases and J by 6 bases, 9 bases remained unmatched. The CDR3 region is CASSSGGLASNEQFF. CDR3 DNA: TGTGCCAGCAGTTCCGGGGGACTAGCATCCAATGAGCAGTTCTTC.

The chain uses TRBV5-4 and TRBJ2-2; the D gene is possibly TRBD2 (6 bases). Looked up from germline, CDR1 is SGHNT and CDR2 is YYREEE (reference sequence). The CDR3 consists of 16 residues. Trimming removed 0 bases from V and 7 bases from J, with 16 bases in between. The chain's CDR3 is CASSLGSGQGYGELFF. Here the CDR3 DNA reads TGTGCCAGCAGCTTGGGCAGCGGGCAAGGGTACGGGGAGCTGTTTTTT.

This clonotype was observed at least ten times. The genes are TRBV5-1 and TRBJ1-2, with TRBD1 matching 8 bases. CDR1 SGHRS and CDR2 YFSETQ come from the germline V gene. J was trimmed by 1 base and V by 4 bases; bases with no gene match: 3. CDR3 length equals 14 residues. The CDR3: CASSKTGVNYGYTF. DNA of the CDR3: TGCGCCAGCAGCAAGACAGGGGTTAACTATGGCTACACCTTC.

This clonotype was recorded many times. In DNA, the CDR3 is TGTGCCAGCAGACTTTACGGGACAGACGCCTACGAGCAGTACTTC. Amino acids: CASRLYGTDAYEQYF. This chain connects TRBV9 to TRBJ2-7, with 7 nucleotides matching TRBD1. The CDR3 is 15 amino acids. Per germline, CDR1 SGDLS and CDR2 YYNGEE. Trimming took 5 bases from V and 2 from J; bases not matched to a gene: 10.

This clonotype was seen a few times. This chain links TRBV29-1 with TRBJ2-2; 8 bases are a match to TRBD1. V dropped 8 bases and J dropped 3; count of bases not matched to a gene: 2. The germline V gene has CDR1 SQVTM and CDR2 ANQGSEA. This CDR3 spans 12 amino acids. CDR3 sequence reads: CSLDRDTGELFF. In DNA, the CDR3 is TGCAGCCTGGACAGGGACACCGGGGAGCTGTTTTTT.

In its sample, this clonotype was seen many times. This chain joins TRBV21-1 and TRBJ2-7. TRBV21-1 is recorded as a pseudogene. The CDR3 runs to 15 residues. CDR3 DNA sequence: TGTGCCAGCAGCAAACCTGGCAGGGACTTCTACGAGCAGTACGTC. Amino acid sequence: CASSKPGRDFYEQYV.

The chain links TRBV6-2 or TRBV6-3 to TRBJ1-1, with a tentative D call TRBD1 (6 bases). The CDR3 loop spans 15 amino acids. V lost 6 bases and J 0 bases, leaving 14 bases between the germline ends. Germline V gene lookup returns CDR1 MNHEY and CDR2 SVGEGT. CDR3 in DNA: TGTGCCAGCAGCAAACCCGGGACAATGAACACTGAAGCTTTCTTT. Its translation: CASSKPGTMNTEAFF.

This clonotype was seen ten or more times. This rearrangement joins TRBV5-1 to TRBJ2-5; possible D gene TRBD1, 6 bases. CDR3 length: 15 residues. CDR1 and CDR2 (germline): SGHRS, YFSETQ. V shed 0 bases and J shed 5 bases, with 14 bases lying between them. In DNA form, the CDR3 reads TGCGCCAGCAGCTTGGCGGGGACAAAACTCGAGACCCAGTACTTC. Translating gives CASSLAGTKLETQYF.

This rearrangement joins TRBV5-1 to TRBJ2-5, with no clear D. The germline V and J ends were trimmed by 0 bases and 5 bases, with 11 bases remaining between them. The CDR3 is made up of 14 amino acids. The germline gives CDR1 SGHRS, CDR2 YFSETQ. CDR3 region: CASSLATFEETQYF. DNA of the CDR3: TGCGCCAGCAGCTTGGCCACGTTCGAGGAGACCCAGTACTTC.

The genes are TRBV7-9 and TRBJ2-3; no definite D call. Germline V CDR1 and CDR2: SEHNR, FQNEAQ (reference sequence). The CDR3 totals 12 residues. The V gene lost 7 bases and the J gene lost 2 bases, with 7 bases spanning the gap. The CDR3 DNA follows: TGTGCCAGCATGAAGTTCACAGATACGCAGTATTTT. Translated: CASMKFTDTQYF.

For the CDR3, the DNA is TGTGCCAGCAGCTCCTGGGGGGGGGGAAAGAACACTGAAGCTTTCTTT. Protein product: CASSSWGGGKNTEAFF. The chain employs TRBV7-8 and TRBJ1-1; the D gene is possibly TRBD1 (5 bases). CDR1 is SGHVS and CDR2 is FQNEAQ in the germline V gene. This CDR3 has 16 amino acids. Trimming cost V 4 bases and J 1 base, with 16 bases left between them.